This is a list of T cell receptor beta chains from one sample in a study of blood T cell repertoires in COVID-19. Profiled with immunoSEQ multiplex PCR; TCRdb holds only in-frame clones, not every one. In the table there are 35,000 to 45,000 clones, 70% to 90% of which are singletons. The specimen sequenced was peripheral blood. These receptors all stem from a human donor in a cohort sampled during active COVID-19. CDR3s include the opening cysteine and the closing phenylalanine or tryptophan. Each record gives: V gene, J gene, CDR3 protein.

V gene: TRBV5-4
J gene: TRBJ1-2
CDR3 protein: CASSLGTGDGYTF

V gene: TRBV13
J gene: TRBJ2-1
CDR3 protein: CASSLGLAGGNEQFF

V gene: TRBV5-1
J gene: TRBJ2-2
CDR3 protein: CASSLGDRGATGELFF

V gene: TRBV2
J gene: TRBJ2-7
CDR3 protein: CASKPGISSYEQYF

V gene: TRBV9
J gene: TRBJ1-1
CDR3 protein: CASSVGDRVGAFF

V gene: TRBV2
J gene: TRBJ2-3
CDR3 protein: CASSEASGGITDTQYF

V gene: TRBV6-5
J gene: TRBJ2-3
CDR3 protein: CASLRDRTTDTQYF

V gene: TRBV5-1
J gene: TRBJ2-7
CDR3 protein: CASSFPGGDYEQYF

V gene: TRBV14
J gene: TRBJ2-7
CDR3 protein: CASGLGAGEQYF

V gene: TRBV2
J gene: TRBJ1-1
CDR3 protein: CASSDLRGQPNTEAFF

V gene: TRBV5-4
J gene: TRBJ2-2
CDR3 protein: CASSSWTSGTGELFF

V gene: TRBV9
J gene: TRBJ2-5
CDR3 protein: CASSPGLVQTQYF

V gene: TRBV4-1
J gene: TRBJ2-7
CDR3 protein: CASSQQTGPFDEQYF

V gene: TRBV3-1/TRBV3-2
J gene: TRBJ1-1
CDR3 protein: CASSPRTGARNTEAFF

V gene: TRBV18
J gene: TRBJ2-7
CDR3 protein: CASSPNVQAYEQYF

V gene: TRBV2
J gene: TRBJ1-2
CDR3 protein: CASSEGGNYGYTF

V gene: TRBV5-6
J gene: TRBJ1-3
CDR3 protein: CASSDRVFLGNTIYF

V gene: TRBV21-1
J gene: TRBJ1-3
CDR3 protein: CASRPLDSRYTIYF